The T cell receptor (beta chain) described here comes from a study of PD-L1 blockade in urothelial cancer. TCRdb keeps only in-frame clones here, not all; method: immunoSEQ multiplex PCR. In the table there are 25,000 to 30,000 clones, 80% to 90% of which are singletons. The CDR3 spans 18 residues. V shed 4 bases, J shed 2 bases, and the junction held 15 bases outside the gene matches. Germline V gene sequence: CDR1 KGHSH, CDR2 LQKENI. This chain connects TRBV18 to TRBJ2-3; TRBD1 agrees at 7 bases. The specimen comprised PBMCs, sampled around atezolizumab (anti-PD-L1) treatment. The source of this sequence is a man in his fifties or sixties with urothelial cancer. The CDR3, as DNA: TGTGCCAGCTCACTATCCGACCGGGACAGCCTTTCCACAGATACGCAGTATTTT. It codes for CASSLSDRDSLSTDTQYF.